Each of the 17 T cell receptor beta chains below was sequenced from the same sample in a study of radiation and T cells in renal cell carcinoma. Time point reported: blood 4 weeks post-SBRT, at nephrectomy. Noted treatment: 15 Gy SBRT to primary tumor, nephrectomy 4 weeks later. TCRdb's table, derived via immunoSEQ multiplex PCR, lists solely in-frame clones and lacks some. The sample shows about 90,000 clones, 70% to 85% of them seen only once. The sequenced sample was blood, obtained from a patient whose treatment included radiotherapy and nephrectomy. These receptors were collected from a man aged 60 to 69 with renal cell carcinoma.

CDR3 DNA sequence: TGTGCCAGCAGCTTAGCCGGCGGGGAGCTGTTTTTT. It specifies CASSLAGGELFF. The chain combines TRBV11-2 with TRBJ2-2; no definite D call. This CDR3 spans 12 amino acids. Germline-derived CDR1 and CDR2 are SGHAT and FQNNGV. The germline V and J ends were trimmed by 1 base and 7 bases, with 4 bases remaining between them.

The chain carries TRBV19 and TRBJ2-2; D is perhaps TRBD1 (5 bases). V was cut by 10 bases and J by 8 bases, with 11 bases left in between. Germline lookup yields CDR1 LNHDA and CDR2 SQIVND (reference sequence). CDR3 size: 11 residues. In nucleotides, the CDR3 is TGTGCCACTCAGGGCGCGGGGGAGCTGTTTTTT. It codes for CATQGAGELFF.

This clone was seen a few times. The chain joins TRBV5-1 to TRBJ1-1; D gene unclear. V lost 4 bases to trimming and J lost 5 bases, with 15 bases between them. The CDR3 length is 14 residues. Germline CDR1 SGHRS, CDR2 YFSETQ. The DNA for the CDR3 is TGCGCCAGCAGCACCGATGGCAGAGTTACTGAAGCTTTCTTT. Residues: CASSTDGRVTEAFF.

The V call is TRBV6-5, the J call TRBJ2-1, with a tentative D call TRBD2 (5 bases). Germline V gene data show CDR1 as MNHEY and CDR2 as SVGAGI. Trimming removed 7 bases at V and 9 bases at J, with 19 bases between. The CDR3 extends over 14 amino acids. CDR3 residues: CASTRGRERSEQFF. DNA of the CDR3: TGTGCCAGCACCCGGGGAAGGGAGCGGAGTGAGCAGTTCTTC.

V is TRBV4-1 and J is TRBJ1-5, with D tentatively TRBD1 (6 bases). Per the germline V gene, CDR1 is MGHRA and CDR2 is YSYEKL. With 1 base removed from V and 6 bases from J, the gap between germline ends came to 13 bases. The CDR3 consists of 15 residues. The CDR3, as DNA: TGCGCCAGCAGCCAAGGGGGCCAGGGGATTCAGCCCCAGCATTTT. This gives the protein CASSQGGQGIQPQHF.

The chain uses TRBV11-1 and TRBJ1-1; D is undetermined. This CDR3 comprises 13 residues. Germline V gene sequence: CDR1 SGHAT, CDR2 FQDESV (reference sequence). The germline V and J ends were trimmed by 6 bases and 0 bases, with 8 bases remaining between them. CDR3 loop: CASSSKMNTEAFF. Here the CDR3 DNA reads TGTGCCAGCAGTTCTAAGATGAACACTGAAGCTTTCTTT.

This chain uses TRBV28 with TRBJ1-4, with D unclear. V was clipped by 5 bases and J by 4 bases, with 8 bases between them. CDR3 length: 13 residues. Germline V gene sequence: CDR1 MDHEN, CDR2 SYDVKM. CDR3 sequence reads: CASSRVGNEKLFF. DNA for the CDR3: TGTGCCAGCAGTCGGGTGGGTAATGAAAAACTGTTTTTT.

This clone was seen a handful of times. The J gene is TRBJ2-7, the V gene TRBV6-1, with 7 bases fitting TRBD1. With V trimmed by 7 bases and J by 7 bases, 4 bases remained unmatched. Germline CDR1 is MNHNS and CDR2 is SASEGT. The CDR3 sequence is 11 residues long. CDR3 loop: CASTDRWEQYF. The CDR3 nucleotides read TGTGCCAGCACGGACAGGTGGGAGCAGTACTTC.

The chain uses TRBV6-4 and TRBJ2-3, with D perhaps TRBD1 (5 bases). CDR1 and CDR2 from the germline V gene are MRHNA and SNTAGT. V was shortened by 6 bases and J by 4 bases, with 11 bases between the two germline ends. There are 13 residues in the CDR3. The CDR3 protein is CASSREGADTQYF. CDR3 DNA: TGTGCCAGCAGCAGGGAAGGGGCAGATACGCAGTATTTT.

V and J are TRBV28 and TRBJ1-2; a weak D match, TRBD1 (6 bases). This CDR3 spans 13 amino acids. V shed 6 bases and J shed 6 bases, with 14 bases lying between them. Per germline, CDR1 MDHEN and CDR2 SYDVKM. CDR3 DNA: TGTGCCAGCAGGGAACAGGGTGTCAATGGCTACACCTTC. This encodes CASREQGVNGYTF.

The chain uses TRBV23-1 and TRBJ2-3, with 7 bases aligning to TRBD1. TRBV23-1 is an ORF; its function is uncertain. Trimming cost V 4 bases and J 2 bases; bases outside gene matches: 9. This CDR3 spans 16 amino acids. The DNA for the CDR3 is TGCGCCAGCAGTCGACCGGGACAGCTAATCACAGATACGCAGTATTTT. Translation gives CASSRPGQLITDTQYF.

V gene TRBV6-1 combines with J gene TRBJ2-7; a possible D gene is TRBD2 (6 bases). The length of the CDR3 is 15 residues. Germline CDR1 reads MNHNS; CDR2 reads SASEGT. V shed 4 bases and J shed 4 bases, with 17 bases lying between them. The CDR3 here is CASSATGGRQYEQYF. Written as DNA, the CDR3 is TGTGCCAGCAGTGCCACTGGGGGGAGACAATACGAGCAGTACTTC.

The V and J genes are TRBV27 and TRBJ1-1; TRBD1 might be the D (6 bases). V lost 0 bases and J 4 bases, leaving 18 bases between the germline ends. The germline gives CDR1 MNHEY, CDR2 SMNVEV (reference sequence). This CDR3 is built from 17 residues. CDR3 DNA: TGTGCCAGCAGTTTATCAATACAGGGTTATTCTGTCACTGAAGCTTTCTTT. It yields the protein CASSLSIQGYSVTEAFF.

J is TRBJ2-3 and V is TRBV5-1; the match to TRBD2 covers 9 bases. Germline-derived CDR1 and CDR2 are SGHRS and YFSETQ. The junction had 5 bases not matched to a gene; V was cut back by 4 bases and J by 2 bases. The length of the CDR3 is 15 residues. The CDR3 DNA reads as TGCGCCAGCAGCGTACTAGCGGGCCCCACAGATACGCAGTATTTT. This sequence encodes CASSVLAGPTDTQYF.

The chain links TRBV5-8 to TRBJ2-1, with D uncertain. Trimming removed 2 bases at V and 4 bases at J, with 4 bases between. The CDR3 consists of 12 residues. Germline V gene data show CDR1 as SGHTS and CDR2 as YDEGEE. The CDR3 coding sequence is TGTGCCAGCAGCTTCCGATACAATGAGCAGTTCTTC. Residues: CASSFRYNEQFF.

The genes are TRBV5-1 and TRBJ2-7; TRBD2 might be the D (7 bases). Deletions cut 3 bases from V and 6 bases from J, with 16 bases between. CDR3 length equals 14 residues. From germline, CDR1 is SGHRS and CDR2 YFSETQ. The CDR3 loop reads CASSSGGRLGEQYF. As DNA, the CDR3 is TGCGCCAGCAGCTCCGGGGGGCGCCTCGGCGAGCAGTACTTC.

This rearrangement joins TRBV28 to TRBJ2-1; 8 bases align to TRBD2. CDR3 size: 14 residues. Germline V CDR1 and CDR2: MDHEN, SYDVKM. Trimming removed 7 bases from V and 2 bases from J; junction bases left unmatched: 4. The CDR3 spells CASTGGDPYNEQFF. The CDR3 DNA is TGTGCCAGCACGGGGGGGGACCCCTACAATGAGCAGTTCTTC.